A selection of T cell receptor beta chains follows, all from one sample in a study of blood T cell repertoires in COVID-19. Data came from immunoSEQ multiplex PCR; TCRdb stores just in-frame clones and leaves some out. The data contain 200,000 to 250,000 clones, under 90% of them singletons. Input material: peripheral blood. All receptors come from a woman of 80 years or more with COVID-19, enrolled during active disease. The CDR3 runs from the conserved cysteine through the conserved F or W. The order of the fields is clone size, V gene, J gene, D gene, CDR3 protein, CDR3 DNA. A D gene is named only where the DNA matches it firmly. Size is stated for part of the rows, as once, few or many counts, or as a class when the clone is expanded.

NA	TRBV5-1	TRBJ1-5	TRBD1	CASSPQGGMQPQHF	TGCGCCAGCAGCCCCCAGGGGGGAATGCAGCCCCAGCATTTT
NA	TRBV5-1	TRBJ2-3	NA	CASSHQGDTQYF	TGCGCCAGCAGCCATCAGGGGGATACGCAGTATTTT
NA	TRBV6-1	TRBJ2-1	TRBD2	CASSEGTSGSYEQFF	TGTGCCAGCAGTGAGGGGACTAGCGGGAGTTATGAGCAGTTCTTC
once	TRBV5-1	TRBJ2-7	NA	CASSLGTQEQYF	TGCGCCAGCAGCTTGGGGACACAAGAGCAGTACTTC
few	TRBV9	TRBJ1-2	TRBD1	CASSETSGTGNGYTF	TGTGCCAGCAGCGAGACCTCCGGGACAGGGAATGGCTACACCTTC
once	TRBV18	TRBJ1-3	NA	CASSQNTGPSGNTIYF	TGTGCCAGCTCACAAAACACAGGGCCCTCTGGAAACACCATATATTTT
NA	TRBV29-1	TRBJ1-4	NA	CSGRDFPNEKLFF	TGCAGCGGGAGAGATTTTCCTAATGAAAAACTGTTTTTT
NA	TRBV5-1	TRBJ2-2	NA	CASSQRTESTGELFF	TGCGCCAGCAGCCAACGGACAGAGTCCACCGGGGAGCTGTTTTTT
NA	TRBV10-1	TRBJ1-3	NA	CASSESQGTGNTIYF	TGCGCCAGCAGTGAGTCTCAGGGAACTGGAAACACCATATATTTT
NA	TRBV29-1	TRBJ2-7	TRBD1	CSAKPGTEGSEQYF	TGCAGCGCTAAACCCGGGACAGAAGGGTCAGAGCAGTACTTC